The next 16 T cell receptor beta chains were all read from a single sample in a study of T cells after yellow fever vaccination. TCRdb used MiXCR to reprocess the 5' RACE reads, holding one entry per CDR3 protein. This sample has hundreds of thousands of distinct CDR3 sequences, with 12% found just once. This specimen consisted of PBMCs, obtained on the day of the yellow fever booster vaccination. Every receptor here comes from a man aged 25-40 years who received the YFV17D yellow fever vaccine.

V and J are TRBV2 and TRBJ2-5, with no clear D. The CDR3 extends over 13 amino acids. From germline, CDR1 is SNHLY and CDR2 FYNNEI. V was clipped by 7 bases and J by 1 base, with 10 bases between them. CDR3 region: CASIQQPQETQYF. The CDR3 region has the DNA TGTGCCAGCATACAACAGCCCCAAGAGACCCAGTACTTC.

This clonotype was observed a handful of times. The chain carries TRBV20-1 and TRBJ1-1, with D possibly matching TRBD1 (5 bases). Deletions cut 6 bases from V and 2 bases from J, with 13 bases between. CDR3 length equals 13 residues. CDR1 is DFQATT and CDR2 is SNEGSKA in the germline V gene (reference sequence). The CDR3 nucleotides read TGCAGTGCCCCGCCGGGGGGAAACACTGAAGCTTTCTTT. Amino acid sequence: CSAPPGGNTEAFF.

This clonotype was counted a few times. The chain links TRBV10-1 to TRBJ2-4; D gene ambiguous. The CDR3 loop spans 15 amino acids. The germline gives CDR1 WNHNN, CDR2 SYGVQD (reference sequence). The V gene lost 4 bases and the J gene lost 0 bases, with 10 bases spanning the gap. Here the CDR3 DNA reads TGCGCCAGCAGTGTATGGACCCTAGCCAAAAACATTCAGTACTTC. Residues: CASSVWTLAKNIQYF.

This clonotype was counted only a few times. The rearrangement uses TRBV6-1 and TRBJ2-3; 13 bases agree with TRBD2. Germline CDR1 and CDR2: MNHNS and SASEGT. The CDR3 contains 14 residues. V trimming: 6 bases; J trimming: 4 bases; junction bases outside the gene matches: 1. CDR3 nucleotide sequence: TGTGCCAGCAGCGGGACTAGCGGGGCAGATACGCAGTATTTT. Amino acids: CASSGTSGADTQYF.

The chain uses TRBV6-2 or TRBV6-3 and TRBJ2-7; 9 bases match TRBD2. CDR1 is MNHEY, CDR2 SVGEGT, per germline. J was trimmed by 2 bases and V by 5 bases; bases with no gene match: 7. This CDR3 is 15 amino acids long. The CDR3 loop reads CASSQPGGGAYEQYF. DNA for the CDR3: TGTGCCAGCAGTCAGCCAGGCGGGGGGGCCTACGAGCAGTACTTC.

V gene TRBV11-1 combines with J gene TRBJ1-6, with 9 bases matching TRBD1. V trimming: 5 bases; J trimming: 7 bases; junction bases outside the gene matches: 15. Germline CDR1 and CDR2: SGHAT and FQDESV (reference sequence). This CDR3 contains 18 residues. The CDR3 region has the DNA TGTGCCAGCAGCGACTCCGCCCTTCAGACAGGGGGGAATTCACCCCTCCACTTT. It codes for CASSDSALQTGGNSPLHF. Based on the CDR3 plus reference TRBV11-1 and TRBJ1-6, the full variable domain is EAEVAQSPRYKITEKSQAVAFWCDPISGHATLYWYRQILGQGPELLVQFQDESVVDDSQLPKDRFSAERLKGVDSTLKIQPAELGDSAMYLCASSDSALQTGGNSPLHFGNGTRLTVT.

The chain uses TRBV29-1 and TRBJ2-3; 10 bases line up with TRBD2. Germline V CDR1 and CDR2: SQVTM, ANQGSEA. The CDR3 length is 13 residues. The trim removed 7 bases at V and 6 bases at J, leaving 7 bases unmatched. The chain's CDR3 is CSGELAGSDTQYF. DNA of the CDR3: TGCAGCGGAGAACTAGCGGGAAGCGATACGCAGTATTTT.

This clonotype was seen only a few times. The chain is built from TRBV18 and TRBJ2-3; no definite D call. Germline V gene lookup returns CDR1 KGHSH and CDR2 LQKENI. Deletions cut 2 bases from V and 0 bases from J, with 3 bases between. CDR3 length equals 13 residues. CDR3 amino acids: CASSPESTDTQYF. The CDR3 DNA reads as TGTGCCAGCTCACCAGAAAGCACAGATACGCAGTATTTT.

This clonotype has a handful of counts. The V gene is TRBV7-9, the J gene TRBJ2-1; 14 bases align to TRBD2. This CDR3 contains 15 residues. Germline V gene lookup returns CDR1 SEHNR and CDR2 FQNEAQ (reference sequence). Trimming removed 5 bases from V and 14 bases from J; junction bases left unmatched: 11. The CDR3 sequence is CASSPGTSGSLDEFF. For the CDR3, the DNA is TGTGCCAGCAGCCCGGGGACTAGCGGGAGTTTGGATGAGTTCTTC.

The rearrangement joins TRBV25-1 to TRBJ2-2; 7 nucleotides line up with TRBD2. This CDR3 spans 13 amino acids. Germline V gives CDR1 MGHDK, CDR2 SYGVNS. V gave up 6 bases and J gave up 10 bases; unmatched junction bases: 8. The DNA for the CDR3 is TGTGCCAGCAGGTTCCGGGGAGGGGAGGAGCTGTTTTTT. This encodes CASRFRGGEELFF.

This chain uses TRBV29-1 with TRBJ1-1; D call uncertain. This CDR3 contains 14 residues. Per the germline V gene, CDR1 is SQVTM and CDR2 is ANQGSEA. V lost 3 bases and J 4 bases, leaving 15 bases between the germline ends. CDR3 region: CSVDPDKGGTEAFF. CDR3 coding DNA: TGCAGCGTTGACCCTGACAAAGGAGGCACTGAAGCTTTCTTT.

The chain recombines TRBV10-3 with TRBJ2-2; 14 bases line up with TRBD2. V dropped 10 bases and J dropped 6; count of bases not matched to a gene: 7. The CDR3 runs 15 residues. The V gene's germline CDR1 is ENHRY and CDR2 SYGVKD. CDR3 sequence reads: CATRGTSGSPGELFF. In nucleotides, the CDR3 is TGTGCCACCCGGGGGACTAGCGGGAGTCCCGGGGAGCTGTTTTTT.

This chain links TRBV6-5 with TRBJ1-1; 12 bases are a match to TRBD1. The CDR3 totals 17 residues. J gave up 3 bases and V 1 base, and 6 bases lay outside the gene matches. The germline gives CDR1 MNHEY, CDR2 SVGAGI. The CDR3 is CASSYWGTGGRDTEAFF. The CDR3 DNA follows: TGTGCCAGCAGTTACTGGGGGACAGGGGGCAGGGACACTGAAGCTTTCTTT.

The chain recombines TRBV29-1 with TRBJ2-7; the D gene is possibly TRBD1 (6 bases). The germline CDR1 and CDR2 sequences are SQVTM and ANQGSEA. Trimming removed 6 bases at V and 5 bases at J, with 17 bases between. The CDR3 spans 13 residues. CDR3 sequence (DNA): TGCAGCGTGTCCGTGGTCACAGGGAACGAGCAGTACTTC. Residues: CSVSVVTGNEQYF.

The gene calls are TRBV20-1 and TRBJ2-3, with 9 bases fitting TRBD2. CDR3 size: 16 residues. Germline lookup yields CDR1 DFQATT and CDR2 SNEGSKA (reference sequence). V lost 6 bases, J lost 6 bases, and 16 bases stayed unmatched. CDR3 protein: CSAAKAPGLATDTQYF. In nucleotides, the CDR3 is TGCAGTGCCGCTAAGGCCCCGGGACTAGCAACCGATACGCAGTATTTT.

The chain has TRBV28 and TRBJ2-7; D gene ambiguous. The CDR3 is made up of 13 amino acids. Per germline, CDR1 MDHEN and CDR2 SYDVKM. Trimming shortened V by 2 bases and J by 9 bases, and 14 bases separated the two germline ends. The chain's CDR3 is CASSLAPELVQYF. The DNA of the CDR3 is TGTGCCAGCAGTTTAGCCCCGGAGTTGGTGCAGTACTTC.